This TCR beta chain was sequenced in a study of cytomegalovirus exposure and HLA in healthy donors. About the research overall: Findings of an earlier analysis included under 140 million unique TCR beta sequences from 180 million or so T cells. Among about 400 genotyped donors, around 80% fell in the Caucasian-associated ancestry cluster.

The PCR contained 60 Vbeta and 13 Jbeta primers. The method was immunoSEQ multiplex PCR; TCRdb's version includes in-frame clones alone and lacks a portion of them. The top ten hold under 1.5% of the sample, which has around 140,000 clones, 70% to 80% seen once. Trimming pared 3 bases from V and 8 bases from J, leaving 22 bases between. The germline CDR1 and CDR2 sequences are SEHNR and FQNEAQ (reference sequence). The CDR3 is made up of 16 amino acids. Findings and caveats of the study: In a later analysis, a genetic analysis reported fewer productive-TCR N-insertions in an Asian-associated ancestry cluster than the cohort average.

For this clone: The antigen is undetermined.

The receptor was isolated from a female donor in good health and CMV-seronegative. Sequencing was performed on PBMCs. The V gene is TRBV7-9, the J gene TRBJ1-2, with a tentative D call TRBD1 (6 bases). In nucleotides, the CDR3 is TGTGCCAGCAGCTTTGATGGGCCGTTCAGGGGTGGAGGCTACACCTTC. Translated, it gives CASSFDGPFRGGGYTF.